This T cell receptor (beta chain) is drawn from a study of T cells in Graves' hyperthyroidism and ophthalmopathy. Amplified regions were TCR beta CDR3 sequences from RNA transcripts. The TCR CDR3 first-round RT-PCR relied on the HTBI primer set. MiXCR, applied by TCRdb to the multiplex PCR reads, yields one record per CDR3 protein. The sample lists roughly 170,000 distinct CDR3 sequences; over 15% were seen once. The patients, who ranged from 18 to 65 in age, presented with newly diagnosed hyperthyroidism lasting under 2 months. Any patient presenting with uncontrolled infection, other autoimmune disease, pregnancy or lactation was left out. The sequence derives from a woman aged 45-60 years with Graves' hyperthyroidism. Material for sequencing was blood.

CDR3 bases: TGTGCCAGCAAATATGGGAATCTAGGCCGCACCGGGGAGCTGTTTTTT. Translating gives CASKYGNLGRTGELFF. The rearrangement links TRBV6-1 to TRBJ2-2; no clear D gene. Germline V lookup: CDR1 MNHNS, CDR2 SASEGT. V shed 7 bases and J shed 4 bases, with 19 bases lying between them. The CDR3 has 16 amino acids.